This is a list of T cell receptor beta chains from one sample in a study of long-term antiretroviral therapy in people with HIV. Using immunoSEQ multiplex PCR, the repertoire was profiled, and TCRdb retains in-frame clones only, with some absent. The table includes around 20,000 clones, just over 75% detected once. The sequencing here drew on unsorted PBMCs, taken 2.2 years after starting antiretroviral therapy. These TCRs come from a man between 45 and 60 years old with HIV. CDR3s leave out the opening cysteine and the closing phenylalanine or tryptophan. Each record gives: J gene, CDR3 length, V gene, CDR3 protein.

>TRBJ2-3|10|TRBV9
ASRDGGDTQY
>TRBJ2-7|13|TRBV7-9
ASSTGTSGSYEQY
>TRBJ2-7|14|TRBV28
ASGLEWTGGGVMQY
>TRBJ1-2|11|TRBV2
ASSGTGRLGYT
>TRBJ2-1|14|TRBV4-1
ASSPGRLLSYNEQF
>TRBJ2-4|14|TRBV5-5
ASSHVLGFSKNIQY
>TRBJ2-5|13|TRBV30
AWSVPPGRRETQY
>TRBJ1-1|12|TRBV7-2
ASTRDRANTEAF
>TRBJ2-7|11|TRBV6-6
ASSYSVRDEQY
>TRBJ2-1|12|TRBV28
ASSRRGSGNEQF
>TRBJ2-7|14|TRBV5-4
ASSFTGVGATYEQY
>TRBJ2-6|15|TRBV7-2
ASSLAGVLTRANVLT
>TRBJ2-7|10|TRBV28
ASSTITYEQY
>TRBJ2-2|14|TRBV4-2
ASSQDTGSNTGELF
>TRBJ1-2|11|TRBV7-9
ASSPGRAFGYT
>TRBJ2-2|14|TRBV12-2
ASRLVWLVGIGELF
>TRBJ2-3|13|TRBV7-9
ASSQPGLGSDTQY
>TRBJ1-2|11|TRBV19
ASSIQGFYGYT
>TRBJ1-1|14|TRBV6-5
ASSYSNGDMNTEAF
>TRBJ2-5|14|TRBV5-4
ASSLLDRGGRETQY
>TRBJ1-4|13|TRBV5-4
ASSSFNKQGVELF
>TRBJ2-7|16|TRBV28
ASSSLFLDRDTSYEQY
>TRBJ2-5|13|TRBV5-6
ASSFLMTRQETQY
>TRBJ2-5|13|TRBV5-4
ASSLEGGGQETQY
>TRBJ2-2|13|TRBV7-8
ASSGWGGGTGELF
>TRBJ2-1|13|TRBV7-2
ASSLALANYNEQF
>TRBJ1-1|13|TRBV28
ASSLGQYLNTEAF
>TRBJ2-7|10|TRBV18
ASSSGTYEQY
>TRBJ1-2|13|TRBV6-6
ASSWLSGTGDGYT
>TRBJ2-1|9|TRBV30
AWSPRNEQF
>TRBJ2-2|14|TRBV9
ASSVGGSGNTGELF
>TRBJ2-1|11|TRBV7-9
ASSLRAWGEQF
>TRBJ2-7|11|TRBV7-2
ASSFVREGEQY
>TRBJ1-5|12|TRBV6-4
ASSPHGVLQPQH